This is a list of T cell receptor beta chains from one sample in a study of blood T cell repertoires in COVID-19. Sequencing was performed with immunoSEQ multiplex PCR; in TCRdb, only in-frame clones are kept and a portion is missing. There are 350,000 to 400,000 clones in the sample; almost 90% occur only once, and around 6.3% lies in the top ten. The material sequenced was peripheral blood. The receptors stem from a man aged 18 to 35 with active or convalescent COVID-19. CDR3s include the opening cysteine and the closing phenylalanine or tryptophan. Fields, in order: V gene, J gene, clone size, D gene, CDR3 DNA, CDR3 protein. D genes are given only for firm matches. Clone size, where shown, is once, few, many, or a class for clones that have expanded.

TRBV4-2	TRBJ1-5	-	-	TGTGCCAGCAGCCAAGGGCAATTTGGTAGGCAGGTTGATCAGCCCCAGCATTTT	CASSQGQFGRQVDQPQHF
TRBV5-8	TRBJ1-4	-	-	TGTGCCAGCAGCTTAGGGGTATCAACTAATGAAAAACTGTTTTTT	CASSLGVSTNEKLFF
TRBV4-1	TRBJ2-1	-	-	TGCGCCAGCAGCCAAGATAGGGCGGGTTCCTACAATGAGCAGTTCTTC	CASSQDRAGSYNEQFF
TRBV29-1	TRBJ1-1	-	TRBD1	TGCAGCGTTTTGACAGGGAGGAACACTGAAGCTTTCTTT	CSVLTGRNTEAFF
TRBV5-5	TRBJ1-2	once	TRBD1	TGTGCCAGCAGCTGGGGGACAGAACCATTGGGGACCTTC	CASSWGTEPLGTF
TRBV29-1	TRBJ2-4	-	-	TGCAGCGTTGCAGAGGGGGGCATTCAGTACTTC	CSVAEGGIQYF
TRBV7-2	TRBJ1-5	-	-	TGTGCCAGCAGCTTTGACGGACAAACCAATCAGCCCCAGCATTTT	CASSFDGQTNQPQHF
TRBV24-1	TRBJ2-3	-	TRBD1	TGTGCCACCAGTGATACGGACAGGTCTAGCACAGATACGCAGTATTTT	CATSDTDRSSTDTQYF
TRBV3-1/TRBV3-2	TRBJ1-3	-	-	TGTGCCAGCAGCCCCCAGGGGCGGACTGGAAACACCATATATTTT	CASSPQGRTGNTIYF
TRBV10-2	TRBJ1-1	-	-	TGCGCCAGCAGGAACTACCGACAGGCGAACACTGAAGCTTTCTTT	CASRNYRQANTEAFF
TRBV7-2	TRBJ2-7	-	-	TGTGCCAGCAACCCGAGTAACTCCTACGAGCAGTACTTC	CASNPSNSYEQYF
TRBV4-1	TRBJ2-1	-	-	TGCGCCAGCAGTCACGAGCCTGGCAATGAGCAGTTCTTC	CASSHEPGNEQFF
TRBV5-5	TRBJ1-1	-	-	TGTGCCAGCAGCTCGGGGATCCGGACTGAAGCTTTCTTT	CASSSGIRTEAFF
TRBV7-2	TRBJ1-2	-	TRBD1	TGTGCCAGCAGCTTAGAACGAGGGGGCGCCTATGGCTACACCTTC	CASSLERGGAYGYTF
TRBV5-1	TRBJ1-1	-	TRBD1	TGCGCCAGCAGCTTGTCGACAGGGGGCGGCCGGACTGAAGCTTTCTTT	CASSLSTGGGRTEAFF
TRBV7-9	TRBJ1-1	-	-	TGTGCCAGCAGCTCGGACAGTTTTGTAACTGAAGCTTTCTTT	CASSSDSFVTEAFF
TRBV18	TRBJ2-7	once	TRBD2	TGTGCCAGCTCACGACTAGCGGGAGGGTCCGGCTACGAGCAGTACTTC	CASSRLAGGSGYEQYF
TRBV4-3	TRBJ2-1	-	-	TGCGCCAGCAGCTCGAGATTCGGGGGAAATGGGCATGAGCAGTTCTTC	CASSSRFGGNGHEQFF
TRBV18	TRBJ1-1	-	TRBD1	TGTGCCAGCTCACCTCAGAGAGGGACAGAGAACACTGAAGCTTTCTTT	CASSPQRGTENTEAFF
TRBV6-5	TRBJ2-1	-	TRBD2	TGTGCCAGCAGTCGTAGCGGGACTCTCAATGAGCAGTTCTTC	CASSRSGTLNEQFF
TRBV28	TRBJ2-5	-	TRBD2	TGTGCCAGCAGGGTGACTAGCGGGAGGGCCATAGAGACCCAGTACTTC	CASRVTSGRAIETQYF
TRBV4-3	TRBJ2-1	-	TRBD1	TGCGCCAGCAGCCAACGGACAGGGGGCAATGAGCAGTTCTTC	CASSQRTGGNEQFF
TRBV7-9	TRBJ1-1	-	-	TGTGCCAGCAGCTCGCCAGGCGGGACCTGGAACACTGAAGCTTTCTTT	CASSSPGGTWNTEAFF
TRBV19	TRBJ1-1	-	TRBD1	TGTGCCAGCGGGGACAGCCTTAGCACTGAAGCTTTCTTT	CASGDSLSTEAFF
TRBV5-6	TRBJ1-1	once	TRBD1	TGTGCCAGCAGCCTGGGCTTCAGGACAGGACTGAACACTGAAGCTTTCTTT	CASSLGFRTGLNTEAFF
TRBV7-7	TRBJ2-5	once	-	TGTGCCAGCAGCCCCGAACCGGGACACAAAGAGACCCAGTACTTC	CASSPEPGHKETQYF
TRBV9	TRBJ1-1	-	TRBD1	TGTGCCAGCAGCCGACAGGGGAACACTGAAGCTTTCTTT	CASSRQGNTEAFF
TRBV5-1	TRBJ1-1	-	TRBD1	TGCGCCAGCAGCCTACGGACAGGGGGCATGAACACTGAAGCTTTCTTT	CASSLRTGGMNTEAFF
TRBV2	TRBJ2-5	-	TRBD2	TGTGCCAGCAGTGAAGCCCAAACCCACGGACTAGTTGAGACCCAGTACTTC	CASSEAQTHGLVETQYF
TRBV29-1	TRBJ2-7	-	TRBD1	TGCAGCGTTGTACGCAGGGACAGGGGGGCCTACGAGCAGTACTTC	CSVVRRDRGAYEQYF
TRBV4-3	TRBJ1-5	-	-	TGCGCCAGCAGCCCACGCTTGGGGGCTAGTCAGCCCCAGCATTTT	CASSPRLGASQPQHF
TRBV28	TRBJ1-1	-	-	TGTGCCAGCCGGGGTGCGTACACTGAAGCTTTCTTT	CASRGAYTEAFF
TRBV6-5	TRBJ2-5	-	-	TGTGCCAGCAGTTTAGTCCCTTCGCAAGAGACCCAGTACTTC	CASSLVPSQETQYF
TRBV4-2	TRBJ2-2	-	TRBD2	TGTGCCAGCAGCCCCTCTGCCGGCGGGGGGCGGGCCGGGGAGCTGTTTTTT	CASSPSAGGGRAGELFF
TRBV12-3/TRBV12-4	TRBJ1-5	-	-	TGTGCCAGCAGTAAAGAACAGGATCAGCCCCAGCATTTT	CASSKEQDQPQHF
TRBV4-2	TRBJ1-2	few	-	TGTGCCAGCAGCGCCGGGGAGGGCGACGGTGGTGGCTACACCTTC	CASSAGEGDGGGYTF
TRBV5-1	TRBJ1-1	-	-	TGCGCCAGCAGCTTGGCTCCCTTGAACACTGAAGCTTTCTTT	CASSLAPLNTEAFF
TRBV4-3	TRBJ1-6	-	TRBD1	TGCGCCAGCAGCCAAGTCAAGACAGGGGGGGATTCACCCCTCCACTTT	CASSQVKTGGDSPLHF
TRBV24-1	TRBJ2-2	-	-	TGTGCCACCAGTGGCTTAGAGACTCTCACCGGGGAGCTGTTTTTT	CATSGLETLTGELFF
TRBV13	TRBJ2-7	once	TRBD2	TGTGCCAGCAGCGCTAGCGGGCGTAGCACCTACGAGCAGTACTTC	CASSASGRSTYEQYF
TRBV21-1	TRBJ2-7	-	-	TGTGCCAGCAGCAAAGACCCCCCGGGACTAGCGGGCCACGAGCAGTACTTC	CASSKDPPGLAGHEQYF
TRBV27	TRBJ2-7	-	-	TGTGCCAGCAGGCCGGGTTTAATGTACGAGCAGTACTTC	CASRPGLMYEQYF
TRBV15	TRBJ2-5	-	TRBD2	TGTGCCACCAGCAGAGTGCGGCTAGCGGGGGCGGGGACCCAGTACTTC	CATSRVRLAGAGTQYF
TRBV27	TRBJ2-1	-	TRBD2	TGTGCCAGCAGTTTTAGGCGGGAGAGCAATGAGCAGTTCTTC	CASSFRRESNEQFF
TRBV28	TRBJ1-2	once	-	TGTGCCAGCAGCGACGGGGGATACTATGGCTACACCTTC	CASSDGGYYGYTF
TRBV4-3	TRBJ2-3	-	-	TGCGCCAGCAGCATAACAGGGACAGATACGCAGTATTTT	CASSITGTDTQYF
TRBV4-3	TRBJ2-3	-	TRBD2	TGCGCCAGCAGCCTATACGGTTATCTAGCGGGAGGCGGGGGCCCCACAGATACGCAGTATTTT	CASSLYGYLAGGGGPTDTQYF
TRBV5-1	TRBJ2-3	-	TRBD1	TGCGCCAGCAGCTTGTTTACTACAGGGGCGGCAGATACGCAGTATTTT	CASSLFTTGAADTQYF
TRBV11-3	TRBJ1-6	-	TRBD1	TGTGCCAGCAGCTGCCGGGACAGAGATAATTCACCCCTCCACTTT	CASSCRDRDNSPLHF
TRBV29-1	TRBJ2-5	-	TRBD1	TGCAGCGTGGACCCCGGGACAGTAGGCCAAGAGACCCAGTACTTC	CSVDPGTVGQETQYF
TRBV19	TRBJ2-7	few	-	TGTGCCAGTAGTATAGGGGGGGCCTACGAGCAGTACTTC	CASSIGGAYEQYF
TRBV19	TRBJ1-3	-	-	TGTGCCAGTAACGACCAGGGTGCGCACACCATATATTTT	CASNDQGAHTIYF
TRBV11-2	TRBJ2-7	-	-	TGTGCCAGCAGCGTATCGTACGAGCAGTACTTC	CASSVSYEQYF
TRBV6-5	TRBJ2-7	-	TRBD1	TGTGCCAGCTCCGGGACAGGGGGCGTCGAGCAGTACTTC	CASSGTGGVEQYF
TRBV5-1	TRBJ1-2	-	TRBD1	TGCGCCAGCAGCTTGAAACAGGGGGGGCTTAACTATGGCTACACCTTC	CASSLKQGGLNYGYTF
TRBV18	TRBJ1-2	-	TRBD1	TGTGCCAGCTCACCAAGAGTTCCGGGACAGGGGGATTATGGCTACACCTTC	CASSPRVPGQGDYGYTF